This T cell receptor (beta chain) was captured in a study of T cell repertoires in cytomegalovirus infection (dated by TCRdb to about 2019). At the level of the whole study: Because public TCR beta signatures pointed to carriage of CMV infection together with the matching HLA type, the HLA type of each donor mattered for the analysis. The paper's findings and limits, for the study overall: In both this cohort and an independent cohort of over 350 donors, the cumulative frequency of public TCR beta family members distinguished carriers of CMV infection plus the relevant HLA type. The ex vivo response was dominated by HLA-C-restricted CMV-specific TCR beta clonotypes, which also provided the single most frequent clonotype in two of eight donors.

The instrument was an Illumina HiSeq 1500. TCRdb's own reprocessing of the public reads used fastp at Q25 and MiXCR and kept productive beta chains. Here each entry gathers all rows of one CDR3 protein and keeps the most common genes and DNA. For this sample the table gives about 330,000 distinct CDR3 sequences, of which 9% to 9.5% were detected only once. The ten largest clonotypes hold about 3.9% of the sample. Only a few counts were recorded for this clonotype. What antigen it recognizes has not been identified. No clone much larger than this one lies a single base away; base qualities are absent. V is cut by 3 bases and J by 1 base, and the space between the germline ends is 7 bases. Inclusive of the bounding cysteine and phenylalanine, the CDR3 is 13 residues long. This entry keeps only the CDR3 DNA: 39 bases, framed from base 1. The CDR1 and CDR2 encoded by the germline V gene (reference sequence) are DFQATT and SNEGSKA.

The rearranged chain carries TRBV20-1 and TRBJ1-5; the D gene cannot be named for sure. Sequencing used PBMCs. The clonotype was recovered from a human donor in good health (CMV status not recorded). Some clones in this sample may be carry-over from other donors' samples. The CDR3 sequence is CSARPDSNQPQHF. The DNA sequence reads TGCAGTGCTAGGCCGGACAGCAATCAGCCCCAGCATTTT.